A selection of T cell receptor beta chains follows, all from one sample in a study of identical twins. TCRdb processed the 5' RACE reads anew with MiXCR; each CDR3 protein has one entry. The sample has about 1.7 million distinct CDR3 sequences, about 32% seen once; the top ten hold approximately 0.29%. What was sequenced was cord blood. The receptors shown here come from a newborn girl in good health. CDR3s include the opening cysteine and the closing phenylalanine or tryptophan. The D gene is left open where the match is weak. The size field is filled for only some rows; it gives once, few, many or a size class.

d_gene,v_gene,abundance,j_gene,CDR3nt,CDR3aa
-,TRBV5-1,-,TRBJ2-2,TGCGCCAGCAGTTTGAGACAGGCGAGTGGGGAGCTGTTTTTT,CASSLRQASGELFF
-,TRBV6-2/TRBV6-3,-,TRBJ1-5,TGTGCCAGCAGTTACAATGGCAATCAGCCCCAGCATTTT,CASSYNGNQPQHF
TRBD1,TRBV4-2,many,TRBJ2-2,TGTGCCAGCAGCCGGGACAGGAACACCGGGGAGCTGTTTTTT,CASSRDRNTGELFF
-,TRBV19,-,TRBJ2-7,TGTGCCAGTAGTATAGGAGCAGGCCCCTACAATGAGCAGTACTTC,CASSIGAGPYNEQYF
-,TRBV5-1,-,TRBJ2-3,TGCGCCAGCAGCTACCGACAGACAGATACGCAGTATTTT,CASSYRQTDTQYF
TRBD2,TRBV5-1,-,TRBJ2-1,TGCGCCAGCAGTCGAAGAGGACTAGCGGTTTACAATGAGCAGTTCTTC,CASSRRGLAVYNEQFF
-,TRBV4-2,few,TRBJ2-7,TGTGCCAGCAGCCAAAGCGCCGGGACCACCTACGAGCAGTACTTC,CASSQSAGTTYEQYF
TRBD1,TRBV7-2,-,TRBJ1-2,TGTGCCAGCAGCTTAGCGGGGACAGGGGGCGATGGCTACACCTTC,CASSLAGTGGDGYTF
-,TRBV18,-,TRBJ1-1,TGTGCCAGCTCAATCCTTGACAGTTTAACCAACACTGAAGCTTTCTTT,CASSILDSLTNTEAFF
TRBD2,TRBV7-9,few,TRBJ2-7,TGTGCCAGCAGCTTTACTAGCGGGAGGGCCCCCTACGAGCAGTACTTC,CASSFTSGRAPYEQYF
TRBD2,TRBV12-5,few,TRBJ2-3,TGTGCTAGTGCTCCGGGGGGGCCCGAAGATACGCAGTATTTT,CASAPGGPEDTQYF
-,TRBV28,-,TRBJ2-1,TGTGCCAGCAGTGATGGTGGGGGGCTCCCCCGGAATGAGCAGTTCTTC,CASSDGGGLPRNEQFF
-,TRBV30,-,TRBJ1-2,TGTGCCTGGAGCTTCAGGGTCTCCTATGGCTACACCTTC,CAWSFRVSYGYTF
TRBD2,TRBV12-3/TRBV12-4,few,TRBJ2-3,TGTGCCAGCAGCCCCATAGCGGGAGGACGCACAGATACGCAGTATTTT,CASSPIAGGRTDTQYF
-,TRBV25-1,-,TRBJ1-2,TGTGCCAGCAGTGGGCCTTCATTGGGTGGCTACACCTTC,CASSGPSLGGYTF
-,TRBV20-1,-,TRBJ2-3,TGCAGTGCTATTGTGTTGGGAAGCACAGATACGCAGTATTTT,CSAIVLGSTDTQYF
-,TRBV5-5,few,TRBJ2-7,TGTGCCAGCAGCCAAAGGGACTCATTCTACGAGCAGTACTTC,CASSQRDSFYEQYF
-,TRBV12-3/TRBV12-4,-,TRBJ1-5,TGTGCCAGCAGTTTTACGGTCGTTCAGCCCCAGCATTTT,CASSFTVVQPQHF
-,TRBV9,few,TRBJ2-7,TGTGCCAGCAGCGTAGTGGACACACCTTCCTACGAGCAGTACTTC,CASSVVDTPSYEQYF
-,TRBV5-1,few,TRBJ1-1,TGCGCCAGCAGAAACCGGACGGCGAACACTGAAGCTTTCTTT,CASRNRTANTEAFF
-,TRBV7-9,few,TRBJ1-1,TGTGCCAGCAGCTTTTGGGGGAAGAACACTGAAGCTTTCTTT,CASSFWGKNTEAFF
TRBD2,TRBV24-1,-,TRBJ2-3,TGTGCCACAAACCGACTAGCGGGGGGCCCCTGTCCAGATACGCAGTATTTT,CATNRLAGGPCPDTQYF
-,TRBV10-3,many,TRBJ2-5,TGTGCCATCAGTGAGCGCGAGAAAACAGGGCAGGAGACCCAGTACTTC,CAISEREKTGQETQYF
TRBD1,TRBV27,few,TRBJ2-3,TGTGCCAGCAGGGGGACAGGTCAGAGGGGTACGCAGTATTTT,CASRGTGQRGTQYF
TRBD2,TRBV7-2,-,TRBJ2-3,TGTGCCAGCAGCTTAGCAGGACTAGCGGGGAGCACAGATACGCAGTATTTT,CASSLAGLAGSTDTQYF
-,TRBV5-1,-,TRBJ1-5,TGTGCCAGCAGCTTAGCGGGGCATAGCAATCAGCCCCAGCATTTT,CASSLAGHSNQPQHF
TRBD2,TRBV5-1,-,TRBJ2-7,TGCGCCAGCAGCTTCGGGGGAGGGGACGAGCAGTACTTC,CASSFGGGDEQYF
-,TRBV12-3/TRBV12-4,once,TRBJ1-2,TGTGCCAGCAGTTTCATGAGGGACTATGGCTACACCTTC,CASSFMRDYGYTF
-,TRBV11-2,-,TRBJ1-5,TGTGCCAGCAGCCCAACCACAGGGAAGGGAGACAATCAGCCCCAGCATTTT,CASSPTTGKGDNQPQHF
TRBD2,TRBV20-1,few,TRBJ2-7,TGCAGTGCTAGCCGAGGACTAGCGGGGGCCTCGTACGAGCAGTACTTC,CSASRGLAGASYEQYF
-,TRBV5-1,-,TRBJ2-7,TGCGCCAGCAGCGCCGAAGGGGCCGCGGGTTACAATGAGCAGTACTTC,CASSAEGAAGYNEQYF
-,TRBV6-6,-,TRBJ2-3,TGTGTCAGCAGTCCAGCAGATACGCAGTATTTT,CVSSPADTQYF
TRBD2,TRBV12-3/TRBV12-4,few,TRBJ2-7,TGTGCCAGCAGTTTCGGGACTAGGGCTTACGAGCAGTACTTC,CASSFGTRAYEQYF
TRBD1,TRBV6-2/TRBV6-3,-,TRBJ2-4,TGTGCCAGCAGCTCAATACGGACAGGGGAGTACTTC,CASSSIRTGEYF
TRBD1,TRBV2,-,TRBJ1-4,TGTGCCAGCAGTGCGGTTGGGACAGGGGGCGTTGAAGCTGAAAAACTGTTTTTT,CASSAVGTGGVEAEKLFF
-,TRBV2,few,TRBJ1-5,TGTGCCAGCAGTGAAAGGGGTAGCAATCAGCCCCAGCATTTT,CASSERGSNQPQHF
TRBD1,TRBV5-1,-,TRBJ2-1,TGCGCCAGCAGCTATGGGCTAGGGGGCGAAAAGAACAATGAGCAGTTCTTC,CASSYGLGGEKNNEQFF
-,TRBV28,few,TRBJ1-2,TGTGCCAGCAGGGCTACAGCCACCTATGGCTACACCTTC,CASRATATYGYTF
-,TRBV20-1,-,TRBJ2-3,TGCAGTGCTAGAGTACCCTCGCTCACAGATACGCAGTATTTT,CSARVPSLTDTQYF
-,TRBV7-2,-,TRBJ2-1,TGTGCCAGCAGCTTTATGGGGGTTAGTGAGCAGTTCTTC,CASSFMGVSEQFF
TRBD2,TRBV20-1,-,TRBJ2-7,TGCAGTGCTAGAGCCCTAGCGGGGGGGCTAGGCTACAATGAGCAGTACTTC,CSARALAGGLGYNEQYF
-,TRBV7-2,many,TRBJ2-5,TGTGCCAGCAGCTTAGTATTAAGAGAGACCCAGTACTTC,CASSLVLRETQYF
TRBD1,TRBV20-1,-,TRBJ1-2,TGCAGTGCTCGGGACAGTGCCTATGGCTACACCTTC,CSARDSAYGYTF
-,TRBV20-1,-,TRBJ2-7,TGCAGTGCTAGTCGGAGGGGTCAGGGGACCTACGAGCAGTACTTC,CSASRRGQGTYEQYF
TRBD2,TRBV20-1,once,TRBJ2-1,TGCAGTGCTAGCGTGCTAGCGGGGAAACCCTACGAGCAGTTCTTC,CSASVLAGKPYEQFF
TRBD2,TRBV10-2,few,TRBJ2-3,TGCGCCAGCAGAATTCCTACTAGCGGGGGCACAGATACGCAGTATTTT,CASRIPTSGGTDTQYF
TRBD1,TRBV3-1,-,TRBJ2-1,TGTGCCAGCAGCGCAGACAGGGGCAATGAGCAGTTCTTC,CASSADRGNEQFF
-,TRBV20-1,-,TRBJ1-4,TGCAGTGCTTCGGACGGAGGTCGGGAAAAACTGTTTTTT,CSASDGGREKLFF
-,TRBV6-6,-,TRBJ2-6,TGTGCCAGCAGGGAGGGCTCTGGGGCCAACGTCCTGACTTTC,CASREGSGANVLTF